A single sample gave rise to the 17 T cell receptor beta chains below, sequenced in a study of Ad26.COV2.S vaccination and SARS-CoV-2 variants. Using immunoSEQ multiplex PCR, the repertoire was profiled, and TCRdb retains in-frame clones only, with some absent. The repertoire holds approximately 300,000 clones, with over 80% as singletons. As for treatment: around 19 received Ad26.COV2.S at low or high dose, single or two shots; 5 received placebo; per-sample allocation not given. Sampling was performed 63 days after the first vaccine or placebo injection. Sequencing used peripheral blood, obtained in a trial of Ad26.COV2.S vaccine versus placebo. These receptors were obtained from a person aged 18-60 years who received the Ad26.COV2.S COVID-19 vaccine or a placebo.

CDR3 in amino acids: CASSVGSPGGRAMSATQYF. CDR3 sequence (DNA): TGTGCCAGCAGCGTAGGGTCCCCGGGGGGGCGGGCTATGTCTGCGACGCAGTATTTT. V usage is TRBV9 and J usage is TRBJ2-3; 8 bases agree with TRBD2. Germline loops: CDR1 SGDLS, CDR2 YYNGEE. This CDR3 has 19 residues. J gave up 9 bases and V 0 bases, and 21 bases lay outside the gene matches. Using reference TRBV9 and TRBJ2-3 for the parts outside the CDR3, the full variable domain is DSGVTQTPKHLITATGQRVTLRCSPRSGDLSVYWYQQSLDQGLQFLIQYYNGEERAKGNILERFSAQQFPDLHSELNLSSLELGDSALYFCASSVGSPGGRAMSATQYFGPGTRLTVL.

V usage is TRBV15 and J usage is TRBJ1-4; D unclear. Trimming shortened V by 3 bases and J by 0 bases, and 5 bases separated the two germline ends. This CDR3 contains 14 residues. Germline V lookup: CDR1 LNHNV, CDR2 YYDKDF (reference sequence). CDR3 sequence (DNA): TGTGCCACCAGCAGTTCAGCAACTAATGAAAAACTGTTTTTT. Residues: CATSSSATNEKLFF. Supplemented by reference TRBV15 and TRBJ1-4, the full variable domain reads DAMVIQNPRYQVTQFGKPVTLSCSQTLNHNVMYWYQQKSSQAPKLLFHYYDKDFNNEADTPDNFQSRRPNTSFCFLDIRSPGLGDTAMYLCATSSSATNEKLFFGSGTQLSVL.

This clone appeared once. The chain links TRBV5-4 to TRBJ2-5, with 15 bases lining up with TRBD2. The germline gives CDR1 SGHNT, CDR2 YYREEE (reference sequence). This CDR3 comprises 16 residues. J was trimmed by 5 bases and V by 4 bases; bases with no gene match: 6. The CDR3: CASSNGLAGGVETQYF. DNA for the CDR3: TGTGCCAGCAGCAATGGACTAGCGGGGGGGGTGGAGACCCAGTACTTC.

V usage is TRBV7-2 and J usage is TRBJ2-7, with TRBD2 matching 10 bases. V lost 3 bases and J lost 7; bases outside the gene matches: 9. Germline values: CDR1 SGHTA, CDR2 FQGNSA. This CDR3 has 15 amino acids. This chain's CDR3 is CASSFSGGTPGEQYF. The CDR3 nucleotides are TGTGCCAGCAGCTTTAGCGGGGGGACACCTGGTGAGCAGTACTTC.

The chain is built from TRBV6-5 and TRBJ1-2, with 7 bases lining up with TRBD1. The ends lost 6 bases at V and 2 bases at J; junction bases unmatched: 6. Germline V gene data show CDR1 as MNHEY and CDR2 as SVGAGI. The CDR3 length is 14 residues. The CDR3 nucleotides read TGTGCCAGCAGGAGGGACAGACAAAACTATGGCTACACCTTC. Translating gives CASRRDRQNYGYTF.

The chain couples TRBV6-5 to TRBJ2-7; D unclear. CDR3 size: 12 residues. Germline values: CDR1 MNHEY, CDR2 SVGAGI. The V end was cut by 10 bases, the J end by 0 bases, with 10 bases between. CDR3 DNA sequence: TGTGCCACAGCCTATTACTCCTACGAGCAGTACTTC. It translates to CATAYYSYEQYF.

This clone has just one count. J is TRBJ1-1 and V is TRBV4-1; D remains ambiguous. The germline V gene has CDR1 MGHRA and CDR2 YSYEKL. Trimming shortened V by 0 bases and J by 7 bases, and 12 bases separated the two germline ends. The CDR3 runs 14 residues. CDR3 bases: TGCGCCAGCAGCCAAGAACGACCCCCTAGTGAAGCTTTCTTT. This encodes CASSQERPPSEAFF.

The J gene is TRBJ1-2, the V gene TRBV9; 7 nucleotides match TRBD1. Trimming at V came to 7 bases and at J to 4 bases, leaving 16 bases not matched to a gene. The CDR3 has 16 residues. The V gene's germline CDR1 is SGDLS and CDR2 YYNGEE. This CDR3 reads CASHKGQVFFPYGYTF. DNA of the CDR3: TGTGCCAGCCACAAAGGACAGGTCTTTTTTCCCTATGGCTACACCTTC.

On this clone: The same CDR3 arises from other DNA sequences in this sample as well. J is TRBJ1-5 and V is TRBV27, with 10 bases aligning to TRBD1. The CDR3 is 15 amino acids. Germline V gene data show CDR1 as MNHEY and CDR2 as SMNVEV (reference sequence). V was pared by 3 bases and J by 7 bases, with 6 bases of the junction left unmatched. The CDR3 DNA sequence: TGTGCCAGCAGTTTCCGACAGGGGGCAGGGCAGCCCCAGCATTTT. It specifies CASSFRQGAGQPQHF.

In its sample, this clone was seen a few times. The CDR3 spells CASSNRDRGADTQYF. The DNA for the CDR3 is TGTGCCAGTAGTAATCGGGACAGGGGGGCCGATACGCAGTATTTT. The rearrangement links TRBV19 to TRBJ2-3; TRBD1 aligns across 11 bases. Germline CDR1 and CDR2: LNHDA and SQIVND (reference sequence). The J segment lost 6 bases and the V segment lost 4 bases, leaving 6 bases of the junction unmatched. The CDR3 runs to 15 residues.

The chain carries TRBV19 and TRBJ1-2; D is ambiguous. Germline V gives CDR1 LNHDA, CDR2 SQIVND (reference sequence). The CDR3 consists of 10 residues. Trimming took off 6 bases at V and 6 bases at J, with 5 bases between the two ends. The CDR3 DNA reads as TGTGCCAGTAGAGGCAATGGCTACACCTTC. Translated, it gives CASRGNGYTF.

This clone appeared once. This rearrangement joins TRBV11-2 to TRBJ1-3; D gene ambiguous. The V gene lost 5 bases and the J gene lost 8 bases, with 7 bases spanning the gap. Germline assignment: CDR1 SGHAT and CDR2 FQNNGV. CDR3 length equals 11 residues. The CDR3 sequence: CASSLGDTIYF. CDR3 nucleotide sequence: TGTGCCAGCAGCCTAGGAGACACCATATATTTT.

This clone was observed a single time. The chain uses TRBV7-9 and TRBJ2-7; TRBD1 might be the D (5 bases). Germline CDR1 and CDR2: SEHNR and FQNEAQ (reference sequence). With 1 base removed from V and 5 bases from J, the gap between germline ends came to 9 bases. The CDR3 runs 13 residues. CDR3 nucleotide sequence: TGTGCCAGCAGCTTAGGGGGCCCCGACGAGCAGTACTTC. It yields the protein CASSLGGPDEQYF.

The chain recombines TRBV27 with TRBJ1-2; 11 nucleotides match TRBD1. J gave up 9 bases and V 2 bases, and 8 bases lay outside the gene matches. The germline gives CDR1 MNHEY, CDR2 SMNVEV (reference sequence). The length of the CDR3 is 15 residues. In DNA, the CDR3 is TGTGCCAGCAGTTTAAGGATTGGGACAGGGGGGAGCTACACCTTC. It encodes CASSLRIGTGGSYTF.

This clone is a singleton in its sample. The V call is TRBV9, the J call TRBJ1-3; D is unresolved. The germline CDR1 and CDR2 sequences are SGDLS and YYNGEE. Trimming removed 4 bases at V and 0 bases at J, with 14 bases between. CDR3 length: 16 residues. CDR3: CASSPPGRISGNTIYF. DNA of the CDR3: TGTGCCAGCAGCCCTCCCGGACGGATCTCTGGAAACACCATATATTTT. Using reference TRBV9 and TRBJ1-3 for the parts outside the CDR3, the full variable domain is DSGVTQTPKHLITATGQRVTLRCSPRSGDLSVYWYQQSLDQGLQFLIQYYNGEERAKGNILERFSAQQFPDLHSELNLSSLELGDSALYFCASSPPGRISGNTIYFGEGSWLTVV.

Only one count was recorded for this clone. The V gene is TRBV9, the J gene TRBJ1-2; 8 bases match TRBD1. CDR1 and CDR2 from the germline V gene are SGDLS and YYNGEE. This CDR3 contains 14 residues. Trimming removed 4 bases from V and 5 bases from J; junction bases left unmatched: 7. CDR3 loop: CASSYTDRVYGYTF. CDR3 nucleotides: TGTGCCAGCAGCTATACGGACAGGGTTTATGGCTACACCTTC.

As for this clone: Compared with germline, one end of the junction differs, possibly owing to a read error. CDR3 bases: TGTGCCAGCAACTTAGCTAGCGTTACCGGGGAGCTGTTTTTT. It codes for CASNLASVTGELFF. The genes are TRBV7-9 and TRBJ2-2, with D maybe TRBD2 (6 bases). CDR1 is SEHNR and CDR2 is FQNEAQ in the germline V gene (reference sequence). The CDR3 totals 14 residues.